Shown below are 5 T cell receptor beta chains from a single sample sequenced in a study of blood T cell repertoires in COVID-19 (dated by TCRdb to 2018 to 2021). Library preparation used the immunoSEQ multiplex PCR assay. TCRdb provides this immuneACCESS table in a form limited to in-frame rearrangements. Some clones are lacking; in checked studies, under half of them reflect an unresolved V gene, and why the rest are absent is not known. Here the sample has 190,000 or so clones; around four fifths occur a single time. Of the sample, 6.9% falls within the top ten clones. Sequenced input: peripheral blood. These receptors were collected from a human donor with acute or convalescent COVID-19. The donor label of this sample is uncertain.

This clone was seen a single time. The rearrangement joins TRBV30 to TRBJ1-2, with D tentatively TRBD1 (6 bases). CDR1 and CDR2 from the germline V gene are GTSNPN and SVGIG (reference sequence). There are 16 residues in the CDR3. V was shortened by 2 bases and J by 2 bases, with 18 bases between the two germline ends. For the CDR3, the DNA is TGTGCCTGGAGTAAAGGGGGGGGCGGCAAAAACTATGGCTACACCTTC. Translating gives CAWSKGGGGKNYGYTF.

This chain joins TRBV18 and TRBJ2-5, with D possibly matching TRBD1 (6 bases). Trimming stripped 6 bases from V and 5 bases from J, with 13 bases between. Germline CDR1 KGHSH, CDR2 LQKENI. The CDR3 runs 13 residues. Here the CDR3 reads CASSRGGRETQYF. The CDR3 DNA follows: TGTGCCAGCTCTCGAGGGGGTAGGGAGACCCAGTACTTC.

This chain connects TRBV10-3 to TRBJ1-3; no definite D call. V lost 3 bases and J 0 bases, leaving 15 bases between the germline ends. The germline CDR1 and CDR2 sequences are ENHRY and SYGVKD. This CDR3 contains 17 residues. CDR3: CAISDPLDSRSGNTIYF. CDR3 nucleotides: TGTGCCATCAGTGACCCCCTTGACTCTCGCTCTGGAAACACCATATATTTT.

The V and J genes are TRBV30 and TRBJ2-7, with TRBD2 matching 8 bases. Trimming at V came to 5 bases and at J to 6 bases, leaving 15 bases not matched to a gene. Germline CDR1 and CDR2: GTSNPN and SVGIG (reference sequence). The CDR3 loop spans 15 amino acids. The chain's CDR3 is CAWDERPGGPVEQYF. In DNA form, the CDR3 reads TGTGCCTGGGACGAACGTCCGGGAGGGCCCGTCGAGCAGTACTTC.

This chain links TRBV6-5 with TRBJ2-7; 9 bases line up with TRBD1. V was pared by 2 bases and J by 4 bases, with 6 bases of the junction left unmatched. The CDR3 length is 15 residues. Germline lookup yields CDR1 MNHEY and CDR2 SVGAGI. CDR3 residues: CASSYVPGQGYEQYF. The CDR3 region has the DNA TGTGCCAGCAGTTACGTACCCGGACAGGGGTACGAGCAGTACTTC.